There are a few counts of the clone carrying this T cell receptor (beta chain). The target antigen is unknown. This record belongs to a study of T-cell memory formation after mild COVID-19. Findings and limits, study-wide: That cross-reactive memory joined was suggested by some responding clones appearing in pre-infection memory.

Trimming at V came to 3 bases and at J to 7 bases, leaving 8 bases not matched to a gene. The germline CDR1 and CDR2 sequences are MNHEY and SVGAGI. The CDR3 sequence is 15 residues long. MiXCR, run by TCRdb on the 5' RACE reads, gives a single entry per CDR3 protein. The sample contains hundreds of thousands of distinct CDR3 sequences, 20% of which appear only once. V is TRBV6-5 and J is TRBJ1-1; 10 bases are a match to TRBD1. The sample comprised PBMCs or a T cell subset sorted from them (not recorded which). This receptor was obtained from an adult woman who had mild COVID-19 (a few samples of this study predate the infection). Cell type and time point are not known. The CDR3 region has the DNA TGTGCCAGCAGTTATTCCGGGACAGGGGTCGATGAAGCTTTCTTT. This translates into CASSYSGTGVDEAFF.